This T cell receptor beta chain was observed in a study of OX40 agonist ivuxolimab in advanced cancers. Overall study context: Three patients, one with hepatocellular carcinoma and two with cutaneous melanoma, responded partially. Findings and limits, study-wide: There were, on average, more expanded clones in CD8+ T cells than in CD4+.

This CDR3 has 16 residues. CDR1 LGHNA and CDR2 YSLEER come from the germline V gene. The ends were cut back, 0 bases at V and 5 bases at J, with 13 bases in the middle. Regarding this clone: Its antigen is unidentified.

The method was immunoSEQ multiplex PCR; TCRdb's version includes in-frame clones alone and lacks a portion of them. The sample lists about 130,000 clones, less than 95% seen once, with less than 1.1% in the top ten. The TCR sequence derives from an adult with an advanced solid tumor such as melanoma, head and neck, liver or kidney cancer. The rearrangement uses TRBV4-3 and TRBJ2-2, with D perhaps TRBD1 or TRBD2 (5 bases each). This specimen consisted of CD4+ or CD8+ T cells sorted from blood, obtained in a trial of the OX40 agonist ivuxolimab. The CDR3 nucleotides read TGCGCCAGCAGCCAAGATCCCTGGGGGAATACCGGGGAGCTGTTTTTT. It encodes CASSQDPWGNTGELFF.